This T cell receptor beta chain comes out of a study of CXCR3-negative and CXCR3-positive naive CD8 T cells. The overall study: Sequencing yielded approximately 130 million TRB reads, roughly 1.5 +/- 0.3 million per library. The study's findings and limits: Relative to memory CD8+ cells, whose diversity was much lower, both naive subsets had comparably high diversity. Fresh PBMCs served for most assays, and CXCR3 expression fell partially after cryopreservation.

Naive CD8+ T cells were CD45RO-CCR7+CD27+CD95-. The CDR3 totals 15 residues. Germline-derived CDR1 and CDR2 are MNHEY and SVGEGT. A word on this clonotype: Its target is unknown.

Preparation of TRB cDNA libraries relied on 5' RACE carrying UMI labels. TCRdb reanalyzed the 5' RACE reads and collapses them to one entry per CDR3 protein, without DNA. This sample's clone table lists about 81,000 distinct CDR3 sequences. What was sequenced was naive CXCR3- CD8+ T cells from blood. Subset meaning: CD45RO-CCR7+CD27+CD95- naive CD8+ T cells lacking CXCR3 (TNR3-). This chain uses TRBV6-2 or TRBV6-3 with TRBJ2-3; absent DNA, TCRdb's TRBD2 call cannot be checked. The sequence came from a human donor in good health. Some clones in this sample may be carry-over from other donors' samples. CDR3 protein: CASRGPSGPPDTQYF.